This passage covers 21 T cell receptor beta chains from one sample sequenced in a study of shared clonotypes between healthy human individuals. TCRdb's copy holds only in-frame clones and misses some; the assay was immunoSEQ multiplex PCR. This sample has about 1 million clones, with around three quarters found just once. The specimen was memory CD4+ T cells from PBMCs. Documented subset: CD45RA-negative fraction. Source of these receptors: a man between 18 and 29 years old in good health. Some clones in this sample may be carry-over from other donors' samples.

This rearrangement joins TRBV5-5 to TRBJ2-5; no firm D call. Looked up from germline, CDR1 is SGHKS and CDR2 is YYEKEE (reference sequence). Trimming shortened V by 5 bases and J by 3 bases, and 5 bases separated the two germline ends. The length of the CDR3 is 11 residues. The CDR3 loop reads CASRKEETQYF. The DNA of the CDR3 is TGTGCCAGCAGGAAAGAAGAGACCCAGTACTTC. The entire variable domain, with the rest obtained from reference TRBV5-5 and TRBJ2-5, is as follows: DAGVTQSPTHLIKTRGQQVTLRCSPISGHKSVSWYQQVLGQGPQFIFQYYEKEERGRGNFPDRFSARQFPNYSSELNVNALLLGDSALYLCASRKEETQYFGPGTRLLVL.

The chain is built from TRBV7-8 and TRBJ2-7; 11 bases line up with TRBD2. CDR1 and CDR2 from the germline V gene are SGHVS and FQNEAQ. The CDR3 is 15 amino acids. V shed 1 base and J 8 bases; nucleotides not matched to a gene: 7. CDR3 residues: CASSLVVAGGPKQYF. The CDR3 DNA follows: TGTGCCAGCAGCTTAGTCGTAGCGGGAGGGCCAAAGCAGTACTTC. Together with reference TRBV7-8 and TRBJ2-7, the CDR3 gives the full variable domain: GAGVSQSPRYKVAKRGQDVALRCDPISGHVSLFWYQQALGQGPEFLTYFQNEAQLDKSGLPSDRFFAERPEGSVSTLKIQRTQQEDSAVYLCASSLVVAGGPKQYFGPGTRLTVT.

The chain carries TRBV11-2 and TRBJ2-3, with D perhaps given as TRBD1 or TRBD2 (5 bases each). Germline assignment: CDR1 SGHAT and CDR2 FQNNGV. Trimming left V 5 bases short and J 3 bases short, with 15 bases between. The CDR3 totals 15 residues. CDR3 region: CASSRLGDATDTQYF. The CDR3 DNA sequence: TGTGCCAGCAGCCGCCTTGGGGACGCAACAGATACGCAGTATTTT. Full variable domain (outside the CDR3, taken from reference TRBV11-2 and TRBJ2-3): EAGVAQSPRYKIIEKRQSVAFWCNPISGHATLYWYQQILGQGPKLLIQFQNNGVVDDSQLPKDRFSAERLKGVDSTLKIQPAKLEDSAVYLCASSRLGDATDTQYFGPGTRLTVL.

The J gene is TRBJ2-3, the V gene TRBV7-8, with D tentatively TRBD1 (6 bases). This CDR3 has 13 amino acids. Trimming removed 6 bases from V and 6 bases from J, with 13 bases in between. Per the germline V gene, CDR1 is SGHVS and CDR2 is FQNEAQ. CDR3 sequence reads: CASRGTGLDTQYF. Here the CDR3 DNA reads TGTGCCAGCAGGGGTACAGGGCTGGATACGCAGTATTTT.

This clone is a singleton in its sample. The chain employs TRBV5-6 and TRBJ1-5; D gene unclear. V lost 0 bases to trimming and J lost 0 bases, with 10 bases between them. CDR3 length equals 16 residues. The germline gives CDR1 SGHDT, CDR2 YYEEEE. The CDR3 sequence is CASSLGGINSNQPQHF. In DNA, the CDR3 is TGTGCCAGCAGCTTGGGAGGGATCAATAGCAATCAGCCCCAGCATTTT.

V and J are TRBV10-1 and TRBJ1-5; D unresolved. The V end was cut by 0 bases, the J end by 6 bases, with 6 bases between. The CDR3 is 13 residues long. Germline CDR1 WNHNN, CDR2 SYGVQD (reference sequence). This CDR3 is CASSESTAQPQHF. CDR3 bases: TGCGCCAGCAGTGAGTCGACTGCTCAGCCCCAGCATTTT.

This clone was found a few times. The rearrangement uses TRBV7-9 and TRBJ2-2; 8 nucleotides line up with TRBD2. This CDR3 has 14 amino acids. The trim removed 5 bases at V and 7 bases at J, leaving 6 bases unmatched. Germline CDR1 SEHNR, CDR2 FQNEAQ (reference sequence). The DNA of the CDR3 is TGTGCCAGCAGCCTCAAAGCGGGAGTCGGGGAGCTGTTTTTT. Translation gives CASSLKAGVGELFF.

The chain couples TRBV4-2 to TRBJ2-7; D might be TRBD1 or TRBD2, each matching 5 bases. The CDR3 is 15 amino acids. V shed 2 bases and J shed 4 bases, with 15 bases lying between them. CDR1 is LGHNA, CDR2 YNFKEQ, per germline. This CDR3 is CASSQRSGTTYEQYF. The CDR3 DNA is TGTGCCAGCAGCCAACGGTCAGGGACGACTTACGAGCAGTACTTC.

This clone was counted a few times. The chain links TRBV19 to TRBJ1-5, with TRBD1 matching 11 bases. From germline, CDR1 is LNHDA and CDR2 SQIVND (reference sequence). This CDR3 spans 15 amino acids. The J segment lost 7 bases and the V segment lost 1 base, leaving 3 bases of the junction unmatched. In nucleotides, the CDR3 is TGTGCCAGTAGTATAGGGGGACAGGGGGTCCAGCCCCAGCATTTT. It yields the protein CASSIGGQGVQPQHF.

This clone turned up a few times. The genes are TRBV28 and TRBJ1-1, with D unresolved. V was shortened by 3 bases and J by 7 bases, with 12 bases between the two germline ends. This CDR3 spans 13 amino acids. The germline CDR1 and CDR2 sequences are MDHEN and SYDVKM. The chain's CDR3 is CASSLGRRREAFF. The CDR3 DNA sequence: TGTGCCAGCAGTTTGGGCCGGAGACGTGAAGCTTTCTTT.

The CDR3 DNA follows: TGTGCCAGCAGAAAGGACAGTAGAAACACTGAAGCTTTCTTT. Protein sequence: CASRKDSRNTEAFF. The chain employs TRBV2 and TRBJ1-1; the D gene is possibly TRBD1 (6 bases). CDR1 is SNHLY and CDR2 is FYNNEI in the germline V gene. Trimming stripped 6 bases from V and 2 bases from J, with 13 bases between. There are 14 residues in the CDR3.

The chain is built from TRBV4-1 and TRBJ2-7; 11 bases are shared with TRBD2. This CDR3 spans 17 amino acids. The J segment lost 0 bases and the V segment lost 1 base, leaving 5 bases of the junction unmatched. CDR1 and CDR2 (germline): MGHRA, YSYEKL. This CDR3 is CASSQGWTSGFSYEQYF. In DNA form, the CDR3 reads TGCGCCAGCAGCCAAGGGTGGACTAGCGGGTTCTCCTACGAGCAGTACTTC.

CDR3 DNA: TGTGCCAGCCTGAGGGACAGGGGTTCGGCGCAGTACTTC. This sequence encodes CASLRDRGSAQYF. The rearrangement uses TRBV6-1 and TRBJ2-7; 10 nucleotides line up with TRBD1. There are 13 residues in the CDR3. Germline V lookup: CDR1 MNHNS, CDR2 SASEGT. V lost 8 bases, J lost 9 bases, and 10 bases stayed unmatched.

This chain connects TRBV5-4 to TRBJ2-1; the match to TRBD2 covers 9 bases. The CDR3 consists of 16 residues. The germline CDR1 and CDR2 sequences are SGHNT and YYREEE (reference sequence). Losses at the gene ends were 2 bases for V and 7 bases for J; bases not matched to a gene: 10. The CDR3 spells CASSFSGLAGFNEQFF. The CDR3 bases are TGTGCCAGCAGCTTTTCCGGGCTAGCGGGATTTAATGAGCAGTTCTTC.

This chain links TRBV18 with TRBJ1-2; 8 bases are a match to TRBD1. The ends lost 3 bases at V and 8 bases at J; junction bases unmatched: 14. Germline V lookup: CDR1 KGHSH, CDR2 LQKENI. CDR3 length: 16 residues. The CDR3 bases are TGTGCCAGCTCACCCGTTCCTGGGACAGGACAGGGCGGCTACACCTTC. As protein: CASSPVPGTGQGGYTF.

V usage is TRBV30 and J usage is TRBJ1-4; 7 nucleotides align to TRBD1. The junction had 5 bases not matched to a gene; V was cut back by 0 bases and J by 7 bases. CDR1 GTSNPN and CDR2 SVGIG come from the germline V gene (reference sequence). The CDR3 covers 14 residues. CDR3 DNA sequence: TGTGCCTGGAGTGTCGGACAGGCGGGTGAAAAACTGTTTTTT. Its protein is CAWSVGQAGEKLFF.

This chain connects TRBV2 to TRBJ1-5, with TRBD1 as a possible D gene (5 bases). The CDR3 has 18 amino acids. Germline-derived CDR1 and CDR2 are SNHLY and FYNNEI. The ends were cut back, 2 bases at V and 2 bases at J, with 19 bases in the middle. The CDR3 DNA reads TGTGCCAGCAGTGAATGGGAGGGACTCAGGGTTGGCAATCAGCCCCAGCATTTT. Encoded protein: CASSEWEGLRVGNQPQHF.

J is TRBJ2-4 and V is TRBV5-4, with D perhaps given as TRBD1 or TRBD2 (5 bases each). The CDR3 consists of 17 residues. CDR1 and CDR2 (germline): SGHNT, YYREEE (reference sequence). Trimming stripped 5 bases from V and 0 bases from J, with 18 bases between. The CDR3 coding sequence is TGTGCCAGCAGTCATGGGGGTCAGGGCGGAGCCAAAAACATTCAGTACTTC. Protein product: CASSHGGQGGAKNIQYF.

This clone has just one count. The chain joins TRBV7-2 to TRBJ1-2, with D possibly matching TRBD1 (5 bases). This CDR3 comprises 14 residues. Germline V gene data show CDR1 as SGHTA and CDR2 as FQGNSA. V lost 3 bases and J lost 6, with 14 bases in between. CDR3 in DNA: TGTGCCAGCAGCTTGAGACAGAACGATGATGGCTACACCTTC. Protein: CASSLRQNDDGYTF.

This chain uses TRBV7-8 with TRBJ2-4; a weak D match, TRBD1 (6 bases). Deletions cut 0 bases from V and 0 bases from J, with 12 bases between. Germline loops: CDR1 SGHVS, CDR2 FQNEAQ. The CDR3 is 17 amino acids. The CDR3 sequence: CASSLAGDTLAKNIQYF. Here the CDR3 DNA reads TGTGCCAGCAGCTTAGCAGGGGACACCCTAGCCAAAAACATTCAGTACTTC.

This chain joins TRBV18 and TRBJ2-3, with 8 nucleotides matching TRBD2. Germline V gives CDR1 KGHSH, CDR2 LQKENI. CDR3 length: 15 amino acids. The V segment lost 4 bases and the J segment 0 bases; nucleotides outside the gene matches: 3. The CDR3 DNA reads as TGTGCCAGCTCACTAGCGGGACCAAGCACAGATACGCAGTATTTT. It translates to CASSLAGPSTDTQYF.